A selection of T cell receptor beta chains follows, all from one sample in a study of T cell changes during pregnancy in multiple sclerosis. Generated by immunoSEQ multiplex PCR, the TCRdb table keeps only in-frame clones and is missing some. The data show some 40,000 clones, around 92% seen once. The sample taken for sequencing was peripheral blood. The receptor source for this set is a female donor with multiple sclerosis, enrolled in a pregnancy study. The CDR3 runs from the conserved cysteine through the conserved F or W. Fields, in order: V gene, J gene, clone size, D gene, CDR3 protein, CDR3 DNA. A D gene is named only where the DNA matches it firmly. Clone size is not always given. Where it is, it says once, few, many or a class for expanded clones.

TRBV5-1,TRBJ2-3,NA,TRBD2,CASRTTSGGNTDTQYF,TGCGCCAGCAGGACCACTAGCGGTGGAAACACAGATACGCAGTATTTT
TRBV7-6,TRBJ2-7,NA,NA,CASSLSQNEGHEQYF,TGTGCCAGCAGCTTATCGCAGAACGAGGGCCACGAGCAGTACTTC
TRBV6-4,TRBJ2-6,few,TRBD1,CASSATGDGANVLTF,TGTGCCAGCAGTGCAACAGGGGATGGGGCCAACGTCCTGACTTTC
TRBV9,TRBJ2-7,NA,NA,CASSGPPSYEQYF,TGTGCCAGCAGCGGCCCCCCCTCCTACGAGCAGTACTTC
TRBV4-1,TRBJ1-5,once,NA,CASSPREGSNQPQHF,TGCGCCAGCAGCCCTCGGGAAGGCTCCAATCAGCCCCAGCATTTT
TRBV4-3,TRBJ2-7,NA,NA,CASSQDIEVSYEQYF,TGCGCCAGCAGCCAAGATATCGAGGTATCCTACGAGCAGTACTTC
TRBV5-4,TRBJ2-1,NA,TRBD1,CASSWGQSYYNEQFF,TGTGCCAGCAGCTGGGGACAGTCGTACTACAATGAGCAGTTCTTC
TRBV7-2,TRBJ2-2,NA,NA,CASSSGSSAGELFF,TGTGCCAGCAGCTCCGGTAGCTCTGCCGGGGAGCTGTTTTTT
TRBV18,TRBJ1-5,NA,NA,CASSLAGYRSNQPQHF,TGTGCCAGCTCACTGGCGGGGTATAGGAGCAATCAGCCCCAGCATTTT
TRBV28,TRBJ2-2,NA,NA,CASSFLGGTGELFF,TGTGCCAGCAGTTTTTTGGGGGGCACCGGGGAGCTGTTTTTT
TRBV6-5,TRBJ2-3,NA,NA,CASSSRGDTQYF,TGTGCCAGCAGTTCCAGGGGTGATACGCAGTATTTT
TRBV7-2,TRBJ2-3,NA,TRBD2,CASSLLGRGPDTQYF,TGTGCCAGCAGCCTCCTGGGGAGGGGTCCAGATACGCAGTATTTT
TRBV19,TRBJ1-1,NA,NA,CASSIGGNMNTEAFF,TGTGCCAGTAGTATTGGAGGGAACATGAACACTGAAGCTTTCTTT
TRBV7-8,TRBJ2-7,NA,TRBD1,CASSLGPPRGLRYEQYF,TGTGCCAGCAGCTTAGGGCCCCCCAGGGGGCTCAGGTACGAGCAGTACTTC
TRBV2,TRBJ1-1,NA,TRBD1,CASSDSYRGRRGSTEAFF,TGTGCCAGCAGTGATTCTTACAGGGGGCGCAGGGGGAGCACTGAAGCTTTCTTT
TRBV6-5,TRBJ1-5,NA,NA,CASRNRDSNQPQHF,TGTGCCAGCAGAAACAGGGATAGCAATCAGCCCCAGCATTTT
TRBV5-5,TRBJ2-7,NA,TRBD1,CASSSENPGQGYEQYF,TGTGCCAGCAGCTCGGAGAATCCGGGACAGGGCTACGAGCAGTACTTC
TRBV7-9,TRBJ1-1,NA,NA,CASSHDGNLNTEAFF,TGTGCCAGCAGTCACGACGGCAATTTGAACACTGAAGCTTTCTTT
TRBV30,TRBJ1-5,NA,TRBD1,CAWSERGPNQPQHF,TGTGCCTGGAGTGAGAGGGGGCCCAATCAGCCCCAGCATTTT
TRBV11-2,TRBJ2-7,NA,NA,CASSLTNREYEQYF,TGTGCCAGCAGCTTGACTAACCGGGAGTACGAGCAGTACTTC
TRBV9,TRBJ2-3,NA,TRBD2,CASSVDLAGADTQYF,TGTGCCAGCAGCGTAGACCTAGCGGGAGCAGATACGCAGTATTTT
TRBV5-1,TRBJ1-2,once,TRBD1,CASSAGDRGANGYTF,TGCGCCAGCAGCGCCGGGGACAGGGGAGCCAATGGCTACACCTTC
TRBV19,TRBJ2-5,NA,NA,CASSIVAGQETQYF,TGTGCCAGTAGTATAGTTGCGGGGCAAGAGACCCAGTACTTC
TRBV27,TRBJ2-1,once,TRBD2,CASSYTLAGGQSEQFF,TGTGCCAGCAGTTACACACTAGCGGGAGGGCAAAGCGAGCAGTTCTTC
TRBV14,TRBJ2-7,once,NA,CASSRGLQGYEQYF,TGTGCCAGCAGCCGAGGGCTTCAGGGCTACGAGCAGTACTTC
TRBV7-2,TRBJ1-2,NA,TRBD1,CASSFQGQANYGYTF,TGTGCCAGCAGCTTTCAGGGACAGGCTAACTATGGCTACACCTTC
TRBV30,TRBJ2-7,NA,NA,CAWSRTFTPAVGYEQYF,TGTGCCTGGAGTAGAACCTTCACCCCGGCAGTCGGCTACGAGCAGTACTTC
TRBV10-3,TRBJ1-1,once,TRBD1,CAIRDRVNTEAFF,TGTGCCATCAGAGACAGGGTGAACACTGAAGCTTTCTTT